A selection of T cell receptor beta chains follows, all from one sample in a study of cytomegalovirus exposure and HLA in healthy donors. Data came from immunoSEQ multiplex PCR; TCRdb stores just in-frame clones and leaves some out. The sample table includes around 60,000 clones. The sequenced sample was PBMCs. These receptors were obtained from a woman between 18 and 30 years old in good health and CMV-seronegative. Both conserved end residues are part of each CDR3. Each record gives: D gene, J gene, V gene, CDR3 protein, CDR3 DNA. The D gene is left open where the match is weak.

TRBD2	TRBJ2-1	TRBV6-1	CASSEEAGGYNEQFF	TGTGCCAGCAGTGAAGAAGCGGGAGGCTACAATGAGCAGTTCTTC
-	TRBJ2-2	TRBV6-5	CASSSGGNTGELFF	TGTGCCAGCAGCTCCGGGGGGAACACCGGGGAGCTGTTTTTT
-	TRBJ2-7	TRBV12-5	CASGFGGSSSSYEQYF	TGTGCTAGTGGTTTCGGCGGGTCTAGCAGCTCCTACGAGCAGTACTTC
TRBD1	TRBJ1-3	TRBV18	CASSLNTGTGSYGTIYF	TGTGCCAGCTCTCTCAATACCGGGACAGGGTCTTACGGCACCATATATTTT
TRBD1	TRBJ1-2	TRBV29-1	CSVVTGVYGYTF	TGCAGCGTAGTTACAGGGGTCTATGGCTACACCTTC
-	TRBJ1-2	TRBV6-5	CASRTPGSGNYGYTF	TGTGCCAGCAGAACCCCTGGGAGCGGAAACTATGGCTACACCTTC
-	TRBJ1-5	TRBV19	CASSMVRGGGQPQHF	TGTGCCAGTAGTATGGTTCGGGGTGGAGGTCAGCCCCAGCATTTT
TRBD1	TRBJ2-2	TRBV9	CASSVGTGRRTGELFF	TGTGCCAGCAGCGTAGGGACAGGGAGGCGCACCGGGGAGCTGTTTTTT
-	TRBJ1-3	TRBV25-1	CASSEATGNTIYF	TGTGCCAGCAGTGAAGCTACTGGAAACACCATATATTTT
TRBD2	TRBJ2-7	TRBV5-6	CASSTLAGGPYEQYF	TGTGCCAGCAGCACCTTAGCGGGAGGGCCCTACGAGCAGTACTTC
TRBD1	TRBJ2-1	TRBV18	CASSPDRGHHEQFF	TGTGCCAGCTCACCGGACAGGGGGCATCATGAGCAGTTCTTC
-	TRBJ2-7	TRBV18	CASSPTGKEDYEQYF	TGTGCCAGCTCACCAACCGGGAAGGAGGACTACGAGCAGTACTTC
-	TRBJ2-2	TRBV5-1	CASSNRVSGTGELFF	TGCGCCAGCAGCAACAGGGTCTCGGGCACCGGGGAGCTGTTTTTT
TRBD1	TRBJ2-7	TRBV19	CASSDRGAYEQYF	TGTGCCAGCTCGGACAGGGGCGCCTACGAGCAGTACTTC
-	TRBJ1-2	TRBV18	CASSPRARLGYGYTF	TGTGCCAGCTCACCACGGGCCAGGTTGGGCTATGGCTACACCTTC
TRBD1	TRBJ1-1	TRBV4-1	CASSQAPPTRGLSEAFF	TGCGCCAGCAGCCAAGCCCCCCCCACCAGGGGGCTATCTGAAGCTTTCTTT
TRBD1	TRBJ1-1	TRBV6-1	CASSGTRQGTEAFF	TGTGCCAGCAGTGGAACCCGACAGGGAACTGAAGCTTTCTTT
-	TRBJ2-5	TRBV11-3	CASSLGGGTQYF	TGTGCCAGCAGCTTAGGCGGTGGGACCCAGTACTTC
-	TRBJ1-4	TRBV5-1	CASSFQTGTKLFF	TGCGCCAGCAGCTTTCAGACAGGAACAAAACTGTTTTTT
-	TRBJ1-1	TRBV7-9	CASSATTGMNTEAFF	TGTGCCAGCAGCGCCACAACAGGCATGAACACTGAAGCTTTCTTT